This TCR beta chain stems from a study of blood T cell repertoires in COVID-19. Study overall: The origin of the acute and convalescent COVID-19 samples was the United States, Italy and Spain. PBMCs, B-cell-depleted T cells, or T cells were the source of the cDNA or gDNA that made up the material.

Per the original data handling: Estimated nucleated cell counts came from reference gene primer amplification. Profiling relied on immunoSEQ multiplex PCR, and the TCRdb table lists in-frame clones only, not all of them. V, J and clone size are those of that table, while D and trimming were read from the DNA. The sample lists 200,000 to 300,000 clones, more than 80% occurring once. Trimming cost V 4 bases and J 8 bases; bases outside gene matches: 6. From germline, CDR1 is MGHRA and CDR2 YSYEKL. The length of the CDR3 is 15 residues. This sequence originates from a human donor in a cohort sampled during active COVID-19. The rearrangement links TRBV4-1 to TRBJ1-6; 9 bases match TRBD1. The material sequenced was peripheral blood. The CDR3, as DNA: TGCGCCAGCAGCCCCCCGGGACAGGGATATTCACCCCTCCACTTT. This gives the protein CASSPPGQGYSPLHF.